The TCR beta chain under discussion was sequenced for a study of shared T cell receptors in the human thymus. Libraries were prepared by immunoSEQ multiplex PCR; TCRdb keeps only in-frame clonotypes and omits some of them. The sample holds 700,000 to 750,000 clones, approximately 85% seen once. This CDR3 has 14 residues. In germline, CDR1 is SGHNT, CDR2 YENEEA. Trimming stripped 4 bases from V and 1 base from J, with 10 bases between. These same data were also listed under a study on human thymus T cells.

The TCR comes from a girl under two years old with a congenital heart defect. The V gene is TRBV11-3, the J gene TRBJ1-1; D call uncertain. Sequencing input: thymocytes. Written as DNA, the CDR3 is TGTGCCAGCAGCTCGGACTCAGGGAACACTGAAGCTTTCTTT. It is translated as CASSSDSGNTEAFF.